This T cell receptor (beta chain) was sequenced during a study of blood T cell repertoires in COVID-19 (dated by TCRdb to 2018 to 2020). General notes on the study: Samples from collaborators originated in the United States, Italy and Spain and spanned both the acute and convalescent phases of COVID-19. The prospective study material was composed of cDNA or gDNA derived from T cells, B-cell-depleted T cells, or PBMCs. The dataset comprised deeply sampled blood TCRbeta repertoires from subjects exposed to, actively infected with, or recovered from COVID-19. The repertoires were released in a freely available public database intended as a resource for research on the immune response to SARS-CoV-2. The samples were drawn from the first 160 participants of the ongoing ImmuneRACE study and from 1,254 subjects provided by 6 global collaborators. The sample metadata nearly always contained a de-identified subject ID, COVID-19 status, age in years and sex. Where available, HLA class I and class II types were taken from metadata supplied by the sample provider and were not determined by assay-based typing.

The immunoSEQ Assay, a bias-controlled multiplex PCR, was used to amplify TCRbeta CDR3 regions from genomic DNA. In the original analysis: The number of nucleated cells in each sample was estimated by amplification of reference gene primers within the assay. To quantify the absolute abundance of each unique TCRbeta CDR3 rearrangement, sequence reads were collapsed and filtered. For each sample, productive Simpson clonality was calculated as the square root of Simpson's diversity index across productive rearrangements. Held by TCRdb, this immuneACCESS table contains in-frame sequences only and omits some clones. Under half of the omission traces to an unresolved V gene where checked; the cause of the rest is unknown. V and J calls plus clone size are reproduced from that table; the DNA served to infer D and trimming. A total of about 230,000 clones appear in this sample, roughly 80% of them only once. Together, the top ten hold 6% to 9.5% of the sample.

From a lookup of the germline V gene, CDR1 and CDR2 are MDHEN and SYDVKM. For this chain, trimming is 3 bases at the V end and 9 bases at the J end, and the number of junction bases without a gene match is 12. Including the terminal cysteine and phenylalanine, the CDR3 comprises 16 residues. CDR3 DNA is the only sequence kept; it has 48 bases, read in frame from the first base. The collaborating institutions used their own protocols to collect whole blood in K2EDTA tubes. For TCRbeta analysis, collaborators shipped samples in one of three forms: frozen whole blood, isolated PBMCs, or DNA extracted from either of those sample types. The paper as a whole reports these results and caveats: The quantity of clinical and demographic metadata differed by source and by participant and was supplied without curation.

About this clone itself: Its antigen specificity is not known. No qualities accompany the bases; no much larger clone lies one base away.

Sequencing input: peripheral blood. This TCR derives from a woman of 80 years or more with acute or convalescent COVID-19. The sequence joins TRBV28 to TRBJ1-5, and TRBD1 matches 9 of the central bases. CDR3 reads: CASSLPDRGWFRPQHF. The nucleotide sequence reads TGTGCCAGCAGTTTGCCGGACAGGGGCTGGTTTCGGCCCCAGCATTTT.